The TCR beta chain described here comes from a study of cytomegalovirus exposure and HLA in healthy donors (TCRdb year 2017). For the wider study: An earlier analysis of 550 to 700 of the donors reported about 290 Gb of sequence data and 100 million to 130 million unique TCR beta sequences from about 200 million T cells. Class I and class II HLA loci were covered by the typing at four-digit resolution. All discovery cohort repertoires had been generated using a single sequencing platform. To predict cytomegalovirus infection status, the study combined high-throughput TCR immunosequencing, statistical association of individual TCRs with disease status, and machine learning. An earlier analysis of 587 of the donors used high-throughput TCR beta sequencing to judge whether each TCR beta V gene segment behaved as functional or pseudogenic. Typing coverage varied by locus: roughly 629-640 donors for A, B, C, DRB1 and DQB1; approximately 520 for DQA1; more than 600 for DPA1; approximately 450 for DPB1. Donor age, sex, ethnicity and CMV serostatus were compiled together with the repertoire data. Rather than drawing on any new phenotypic data, the later analysis identified candidate immune exposures from TCR beta sequences and the way those sequences occurred across donors. A few DR-DQ haplotypes were treated as single units for association and clustering because of strong linkage in the cohort. A separate validation cohort of roughly 130 different subjects was used in addition to the roughly 720-subject first cohort. The T cell repertoires of under 700 subjects were profiled by immunosequencing and related to cytomegalovirus serostatus. A later genetic analysis used genome-wide SNP genotypes for about three fifths of the 666 donors, treating that subset as a discovery cohort. A later analysis re-analyzed previously published TCR beta repertoires from roughly 690 donors and added high-resolution HLA genotyping to study TCR occurrence patterns. The aim of the study was to test whether cataloging public T cell receptors could identify signatures of past pathogen exposure. Of the roughly 430 genotyped donors, roughly 85% fell in the genetic ancestry cluster associated with self-reported Caucasian donors. Among some 410 genotyped donors of the cohort, an average of about 220,000 unique TCR beta nucleotide sequences was sequenced per donor, of which 15% to 20% were non-productive. Approximately 310 gigabases of sequencing data and 70 million to 95 million unique TCR sequences made up an early release that covered under 750 HLA-typed donors.

To note about this clone: Its specific antigen is unknown. No per-base quality is available; no much larger clone lies one base away.

Study-wide conclusions, independent of this receptor: A later analysis found that HLA-associated TCR beta chains were more clonally expanded and had lower generation probabilities than equally common non-associated chains. A later analysis found that TCR association rates varied across HLA loci, with DRB1 alleles showing the most associated TCRs and HLA-C alleles the fewest. V-gene and J-gene trimming of TCR beta chains was associated with a missense DCLRE1C variant in a later genetic analysis, and the association was replicated in an independent cohort. Correlated functional status among segregating V segments might reflect linkage disequilibrium, but an unknown experimental factor could not be ruled out. In a later analysis, 16,951 TCR beta sequences were associated with specific HLA alleles at a false discovery rate of 0.05. According to a later analysis, parvovirus B19, influenza, CMV and Epstein-Barr virus appeared linked to several top co-occurrence clusters. Broadly in line with IMGT annotations, most TCR beta V segments showed up in productive rearrangements about 90% or about 30% of the time in an earlier analysis of under 700 of the donors. A further reported finding was that TCR beta sequences accurately predicted the HLA-A and HLA-B alleles for most subjects in the first cohort. The only immune exposure information available for the cohort was CMV serostatus. Because counts were too low, roughly 17 rarely observed V segments, including chromosome 9 orphons, were left out of the earlier analysis of 587 of the donors. The 87-base-pair reads could not distinguish some IMGT-functional V segments, including TRBV6-2 and TRBV6-3, so those segments were excluded. Sequencing depth was assumed to be roughly uniform across donors in the presence/absence analyses, though that assumption may not hold. A later genetic analysis reported fewer N-insertions in productive TCRs among donors in an Asian-associated ancestry cluster than the roughly 620-donor mean. Because HLA typing was missing for some donors at each locus, association tests included only the typed subset. A total of 150 or so TCR beta chains were listed by the study as associated with cytomegalovirus. Cytomegalovirus status was reported to be diagnosed by the classifier with high specificity and sensitivity in both the original and validation cohorts. In a later analysis, most CMV-associated TCR beta chains were found to appear HLA-restricted, with HLA associations seemingly driven largely by CMV exposure. The sequencing pipeline was judged likely to have produced a cluster of highly shared sequence variants as a technical artifact. When HLA alleles, especially DR and DQ, strongly co-occurred, TCR associations were difficult to assign to individual alleles. Only TCR beta chains were sequenced in this cohort, and the absence of alpha or paired-chain data limited detectable features. The authors suggested that the approach could potentially be extended to other disease states and immunological phenotypes. Most TCR sequences were seen in very few donors, while some public TCRs were found in many individuals. Three of the identified cytomegalovirus-associated TCR beta chains were confirmed in vitro to be specific for cytomegalovirus antigens.

The cohort comprised some 730 healthy bone marrow donors. At the time of sampling, every cohort member was nominally healthy, though immune exposures that went unrecorded were likely present. The donor tested CMV seronegative and was one of the 352 seronegative cohort members. Each donor provided a peripheral blood sample, and peripheral blood mononuclear cells were used for TCR beta sequencing. The Qiagen DNeasy Blood Extraction Kit was used to extract genomic DNA from the blood cell samples. To prepare the library, the immunoSEQ multiplex PCR assay was applied. The multiplex PCR relied on a mix of 60 forward primers for TCR Vbeta segments and 13 reverse primers for TCR Jbeta segments. Amplification of the CDR3 region of rearranged TCR beta genes was performed with a multiplex PCR assay on genomic DNA. Amplified TCR beta libraries were sequenced as 87-base-pair reads on the Illumina HiSeq System. For the original study's pipeline: A later analysis counted about 80 million unique TCR beta chains across the 640 or so repertoires, and approximately 11 million of these chains were shared by at least two donors. Raw reads were error-corrected and collapsed into unique sequences by a nearest-neighbor algorithm in which closely related sequences were merged to remove PCR and sequencing errors. Alignment of CDR3 sequences to IMGT reference sequences was used to assign V, D and J gene segments. For a sequence to be retained, at least a six-nucleotide match to both a V gene segment and a J gene segment was required. A rearrangement counted as productive if the CDR3 had no stop codons and remained in frame with V and J, and every other rearrangement counted as non-productive. Following IMGT convention, CDR3 was defined as the stretch from the second conserved V-encoded cysteine up to the conserved J-encoded phenylalanine. The earlier analysis of about 560 of the donors excluded any sequence lacking an unambiguous match to a single V gene segment. An earlier analysis of 500 to 600 of the donors classified V segments as functional when productive rearrangements were above 56.7% and as segregating when the standard deviation between donors was above 5%. A statistical classification framework was developed to diagnose cytomegalovirus status using the catalog of TCR beta chain sequences. A later analysis assigned V and J genes by comparing TCR nucleotide sequences with IMGT/GENE-DB human TR gene sequences. A later analysis assigned CDR3 sequences and most-parsimonious VDJ recombination scenarios with the TCRdist pipeline. In a later analysis, each TCR beta chain was defined by its CDR3 amino acid sequence together with its V-gene family, and reads lacking a unique V-gene family were excluded. To address suspected cross-contamination and a sequencing artifact, a later analysis removed approximately 600 highly shared, low-generation-probability nucleotide sequences. In a later analysis, a clonal expansion index for each public chain was calculated from normalized within-repertoire ranks of inferred template counts. Generation probabilities in a later analysis came from a VDJ recombination model fitted to out-of-frame rearrangements, and those results were checked against IGoR. In a later analysis, TCR-TCR, TCR-HLA and TCR-CMV co-occurrence was scored with hypergeometric tests, and a repertoire-size bias correction was applied to TCR pairs. To estimate false discovery rates, a later analysis permuted the HLA or CMV assignments 20 times. In a later analysis, co-occurring TCRs were grouped using DBSCAN, with TCRdist sequence similarity added in when clustering inside HLA-allele-positive subsets. For co-occurrence clustering, repertoires with fewer than 30,000 or more than 120,000 public chains were excluded, along with five repertoires with anomalous nucleotide sharing. TCRdb's version of the immuneACCESS table is confined to in-frame rearrangements and falls short of the full clone set. An unresolved V gene accounts for under half of the shortfall where checked; the remainder is of unknown origin. The V and J calls and clone size are taken from that table; D and trimming were inferred from the DNA. The sample records around 150,000 clones, over 75% of which are singletons. 1.8% of the sample rests with the top ten.

As encoded in the germline V gene (reference sequence), CDR1 is LNHDA while CDR2 is SQIVND. The cysteine opens and the phenylalanine closes a CDR3 of 15 amino acids. CDR3 DNA only is kept here, 45 bases in frame from base 1. Relative to germline, V is 2 bases shorter and J is 7 bases shorter, with 14 bases between their ends. The source is a man aged 35 to 55 in good health and CMV-seronegative. Recombination linked TRBV19 to TRBJ1-4; the D gene is perhaps TRBD1, from 5 matching bases. The source material was PBMCs. The CDR3 region reads CASSISGQGGEKLFF. The DNA sequence is as follows: TGTGCCAGTAGTATATCTGGTCAGGGTGGTGAAAAACTGTTTTTT.